This T cell receptor (beta chain) was captured in a study of response to subunit inactivated influenza vaccine. Regarding the study as a whole: The authors proposed limited new T cell recruitment per seasonal influenza vaccination.

TCRdb reprocessed the RT-PCR reads via MiXCR and lists one record per CDR3 protein. The table includes about 480,000 distinct CDR3 sequences, 9.5% to 13% detected once. Trimming cost V 6 bases and J 6 bases; bases outside gene matches: 10. Germline values: CDR1 DFQATT, CDR2 SNEGSKA (reference sequence). CDR3 length: 14 amino acids. Notes on this clonotype: The target antigen is unknown.

The sample was PBMCs from blood, taken 45 days after vaccination. The clonotype originates from a man aged 50-60 years who received an inactivated influenza vaccine. J is TRBJ2-1 and V is TRBV20-1; 8 bases are a match to TRBD1. The CDR3 reads CSAPDRVSSNEQFF. In DNA, the CDR3 is TGCAGTGCCCCGGACAGGGTATCGTCCAATGAGCAGTTCTTC.